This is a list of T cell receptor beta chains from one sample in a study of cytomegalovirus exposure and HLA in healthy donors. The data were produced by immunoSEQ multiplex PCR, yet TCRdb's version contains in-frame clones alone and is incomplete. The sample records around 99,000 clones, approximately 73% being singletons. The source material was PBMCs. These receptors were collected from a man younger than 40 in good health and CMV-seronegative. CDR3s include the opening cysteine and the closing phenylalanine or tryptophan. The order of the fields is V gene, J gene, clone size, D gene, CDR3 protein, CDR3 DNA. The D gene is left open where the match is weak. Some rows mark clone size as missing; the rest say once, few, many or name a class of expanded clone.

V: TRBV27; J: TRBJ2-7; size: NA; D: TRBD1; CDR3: CASSDRAYEQYF; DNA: TGTGCCAGCAGTGACAGGGCCTACGAGCAGTACTTC
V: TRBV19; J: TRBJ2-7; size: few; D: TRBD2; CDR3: CASRTSASSYEQYF; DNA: TGTGCCAGTAGAACTAGCGCCTCCTCCTACGAGCAGTACTTC
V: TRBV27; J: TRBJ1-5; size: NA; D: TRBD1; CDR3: CASRQQGVGDSNQPQHF; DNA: TGTGCCAGCAGACAACAGGGGGTTGGGGATAGCAATCAGCCCCAGCATTTT
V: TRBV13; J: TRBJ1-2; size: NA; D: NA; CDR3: CASSLVRGNYGYTF; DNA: TGTGCCAGCAGCTTAGTTCGGGGTAACTATGGCTACACCTTC
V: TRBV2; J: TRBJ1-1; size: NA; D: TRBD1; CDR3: CASRPGGTEAFF; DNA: TGTGCCAGCAGGCCAGGGGGCACTGAAGCTTTCTTT
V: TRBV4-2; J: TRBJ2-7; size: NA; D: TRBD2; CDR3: CASSQEVAGGTPHYEQYF; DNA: TGTGCCAGCAGCCAAGAAGTTGCGGGGGGCACCCCCCACTACGAGCAGTACTTC
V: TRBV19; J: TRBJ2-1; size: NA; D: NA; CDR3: CASRVQGFNEQFF; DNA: TGTGCCAGTAGGGTACAGGGATTCAATGAGCAGTTCTTC
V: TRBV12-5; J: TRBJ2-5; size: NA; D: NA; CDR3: CASARGSMETQYF; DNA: TGTGCTAGCGCACGGGGTTCAATGGAGACCCAGTACTTC
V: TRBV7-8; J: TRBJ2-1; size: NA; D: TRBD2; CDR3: CASSLALTSGGVSYNEQFF; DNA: TGTGCCAGCAGCTTAGCGCTAACTAGCGGGGGGGTCTCCTACAATGAGCAGTTCTTC
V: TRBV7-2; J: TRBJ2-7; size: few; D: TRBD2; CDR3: CASSLRSGGRTQSYEQYF; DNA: TGTGCCAGCAGCTTACGTAGCGGGGGGCGAACACAATCCTACGAGCAGTACTTC
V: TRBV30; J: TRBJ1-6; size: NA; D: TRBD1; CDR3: CAWSVLDRGQSPLHF; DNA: TGTGCCTGGAGTGTATTGGACAGGGGACAATCACCCCTCCACTTT
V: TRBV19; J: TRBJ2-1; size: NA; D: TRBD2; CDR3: CASTSAGLAGVGEQFF; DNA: TGTGCCAGTACATCAGCGGGACTAGCGGGAGTCGGAGAGCAGTTCTTC
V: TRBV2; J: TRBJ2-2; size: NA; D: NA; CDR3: CASSPLAGPRTGELFF; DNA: TGTGCCAGCAGTCCGCTAGCAGGACCCCGCACCGGGGAGCTGTTTTTT
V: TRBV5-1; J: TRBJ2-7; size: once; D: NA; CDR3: CASSLVVGEIDEQYF; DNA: TGCGCCAGCAGCTTGGTCGTGGGAGAGATCGACGAGCAGTACTTC
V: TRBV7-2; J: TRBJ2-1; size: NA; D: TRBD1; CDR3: CASSLGQGRYNEQFF; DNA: TGTGCCAGCAGCTTAGGACAGGGTCGCTACAATGAGCAGTTCTTC
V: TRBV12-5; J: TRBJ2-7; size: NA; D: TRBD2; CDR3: CASGLGTSGGVEQYF; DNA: TGTGCTAGTGGTCTGGGGACTAGCGGGGGGGTCGAGCAGTACTTC
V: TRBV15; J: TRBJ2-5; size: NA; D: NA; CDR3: CATSRDQGAQETQYF; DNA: TGTGCCACCAGCAGAGATCAAGGGGCCCAAGAGACCCAGTACTTC
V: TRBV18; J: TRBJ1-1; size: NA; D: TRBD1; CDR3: CASSTGAGTEAFF; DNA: TGTGCCAGCTCAACAGGGGCAGGCACTGAAGCTTTCTTT
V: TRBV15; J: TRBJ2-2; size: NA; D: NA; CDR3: CATSRATGELFF; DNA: TGTGCCACCAGCAGGGCAACCGGGGAGCTGTTTTTT
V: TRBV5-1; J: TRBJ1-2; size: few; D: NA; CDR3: CASTQGSANYGYTF; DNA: TGCGCCAGCACCCAGGGTTCGGCTAACTATGGCTACACCTTC
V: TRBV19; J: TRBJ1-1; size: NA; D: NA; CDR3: CASSIDADRFNTEAFF; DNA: TGTGCCAGTAGTATAGATGCGGACAGATTTAACACTGAAGCTTTCTTT
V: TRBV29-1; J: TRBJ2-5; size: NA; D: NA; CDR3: CSVVNSWEQYF; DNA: TGCAGCGTTGTGAACTCATGGGAGCAGTACTTC
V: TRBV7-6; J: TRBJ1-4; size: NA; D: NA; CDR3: CASSLAGGLSRRGLFF; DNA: TGTGCCAGCAGCTTAGCCGGGGGGTTATCTCGTCGTGGGCTGTTTTTT
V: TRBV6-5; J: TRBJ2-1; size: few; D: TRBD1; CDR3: CASSPPGQGYNEQFF; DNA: TGTGCCAGCAGCCCTCCCGGACAGGGCTACAATGAGCAGTTCTTC
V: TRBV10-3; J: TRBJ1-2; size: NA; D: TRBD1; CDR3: CAISANRGFGVSYGYTF; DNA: TGTGCCATCAGCGCTAACAGGGGATTTGGAGTTAGCTATGGCTACACCTTC
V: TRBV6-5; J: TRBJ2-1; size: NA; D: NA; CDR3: CASSYRGPAAGREQFF; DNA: TGTGCCAGCAGTTACCGAGGACCGGCGGCGGGCAGGGAGCAGTTCTTC
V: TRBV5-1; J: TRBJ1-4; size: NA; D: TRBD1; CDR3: CASSPGQGFEKLFF; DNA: TGCGCCAGCAGCCCAGGACAGGGATTCGAAAAACTGTTTTTT
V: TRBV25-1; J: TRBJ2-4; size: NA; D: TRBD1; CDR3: CASSGTGVHIQYF; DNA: TGTGCCAGCAGTGGGACAGGGGTGCACATTCAGTACTTC
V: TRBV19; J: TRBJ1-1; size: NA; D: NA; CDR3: CASSMPGLNTEAFF; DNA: TGTGCCAGTAGCATGCCAGGCCTGAACACTGAAGCTTTCTTT
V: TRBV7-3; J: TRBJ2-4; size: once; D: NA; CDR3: CASSLTGVGGDNIQYF; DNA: TGTGCCAGCAGCTTAACCGGGGTAGGGGGGGATAACATTCAGTACTTC
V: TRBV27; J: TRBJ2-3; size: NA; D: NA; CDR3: CASSFTGIDTQYF; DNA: TGTGCCAGCAGTTTTACAGGGATAGATACGCAGTATTTT
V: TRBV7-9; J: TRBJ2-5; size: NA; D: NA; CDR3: CASSFTGASETQYF; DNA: TGTGCCAGCAGCTTTACAGGCGCGTCGGAGACCCAGTACTTC
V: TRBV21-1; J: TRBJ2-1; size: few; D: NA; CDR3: CASSKAPGLALPPYNEQFF; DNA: TGTGCCAGCAGCAAAGCGCCCGGACTAGCCCTCCCGCCCTACAATGAGCAGTTCTTC
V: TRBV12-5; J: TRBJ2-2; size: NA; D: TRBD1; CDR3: CASASAGTGDTGELFF; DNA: TGTGCTAGTGCCTCAGCCGGGACAGGGGACACCGGGGAGCTGTTTTTT
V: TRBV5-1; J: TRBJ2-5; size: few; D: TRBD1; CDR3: CASSPTGTGGQETQYF; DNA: TGCGCCAGCAGCCCAACCGGGACAGGGGGACAAGAGACCCAGTACTTC
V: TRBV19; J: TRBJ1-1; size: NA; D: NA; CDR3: CASSPGNTEAFF; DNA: TGTGCCAGTAGTCCCGGGAACACTGAAGCTTTCTTT
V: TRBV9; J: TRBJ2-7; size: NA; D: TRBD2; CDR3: CASSPGAGSSYEQYF; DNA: TGTGCCAGCAGCCCCGGAGCGGGGAGCTCCTACGAGCAGTACTTC
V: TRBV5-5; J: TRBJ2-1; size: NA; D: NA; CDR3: CASSLGAGVAYNEQFF; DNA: TGTGCCAGCAGCTTGGGGGCGGGCGTAGCCTACAATGAGCAGTTCTTC
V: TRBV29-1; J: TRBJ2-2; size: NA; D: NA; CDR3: CSVEGQTNTGELFF; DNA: TGCAGCGTTGAGGGCCAAACGAACACCGGGGAGCTGTTTTTT
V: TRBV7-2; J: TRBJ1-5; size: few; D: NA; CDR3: CASSSTGQPQHF; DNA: TGTGCCAGCAGCTCCACAGGCCAGCCCCAGCATTTT